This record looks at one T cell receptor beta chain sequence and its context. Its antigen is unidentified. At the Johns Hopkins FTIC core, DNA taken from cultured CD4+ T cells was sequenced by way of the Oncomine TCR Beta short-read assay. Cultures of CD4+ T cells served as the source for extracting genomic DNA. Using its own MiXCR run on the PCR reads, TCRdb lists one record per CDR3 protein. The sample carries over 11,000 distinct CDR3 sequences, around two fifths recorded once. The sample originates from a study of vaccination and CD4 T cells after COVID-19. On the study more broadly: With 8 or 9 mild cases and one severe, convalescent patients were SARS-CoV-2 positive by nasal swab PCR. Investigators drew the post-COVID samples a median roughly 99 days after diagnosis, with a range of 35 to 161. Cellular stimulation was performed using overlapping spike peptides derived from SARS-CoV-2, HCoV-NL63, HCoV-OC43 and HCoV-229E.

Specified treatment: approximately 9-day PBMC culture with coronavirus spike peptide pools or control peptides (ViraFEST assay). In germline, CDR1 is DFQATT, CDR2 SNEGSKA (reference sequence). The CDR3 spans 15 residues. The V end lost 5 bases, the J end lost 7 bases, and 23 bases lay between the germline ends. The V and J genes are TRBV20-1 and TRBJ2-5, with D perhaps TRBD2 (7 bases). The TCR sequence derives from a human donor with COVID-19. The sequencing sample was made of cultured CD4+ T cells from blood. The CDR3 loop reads CSAAERGHPGGTQYF. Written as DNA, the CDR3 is TGCAGTGCTGCTGAAAGGGGACACCCGGGAGGGACCCAGTACTTC.